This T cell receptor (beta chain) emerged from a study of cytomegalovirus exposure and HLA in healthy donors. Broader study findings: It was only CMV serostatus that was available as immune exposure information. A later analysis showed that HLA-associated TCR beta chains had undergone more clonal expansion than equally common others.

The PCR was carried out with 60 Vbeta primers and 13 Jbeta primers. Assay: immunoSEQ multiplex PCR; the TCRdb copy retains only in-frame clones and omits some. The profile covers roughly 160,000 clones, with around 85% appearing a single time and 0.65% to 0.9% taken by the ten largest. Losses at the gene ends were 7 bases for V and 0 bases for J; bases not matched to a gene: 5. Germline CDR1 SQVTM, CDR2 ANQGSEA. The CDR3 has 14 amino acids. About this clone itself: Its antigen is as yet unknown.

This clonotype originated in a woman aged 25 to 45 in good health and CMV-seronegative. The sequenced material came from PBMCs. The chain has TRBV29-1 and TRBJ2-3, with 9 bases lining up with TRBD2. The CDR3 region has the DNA TGCAGCGCGGATCTAGCGGGAAGCACAGATACGCAGTATTTT. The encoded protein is CSADLAGSTDTQYF.